The source of this TCR beta chain is a study of blood T cells in healthy people across ages (dated by TCRdb to between 2014 and 2017). Regarding the complete study: In model experiments, template switching captured about one uniquely barcoded TCR beta cDNA molecule for every two T cells. To track age-related changes in TCR beta repertoire diversity, the study relied on deep sequencing normalized with unique cDNA molecular identifiers. The donors were divided into four age groups: young (average around 16 years), middle-aged (around 41), aged (about 61) and long-lived (around 87). To avoid experimental bias, donors of different ages were randomly spread across the sequencing lanes. The study analyzed two additional independent replicas of 1 million unique cDNA reads from the same blood draw for two donors, one aged 18 to 29 and one aged 80 or older. Broad study findings and their caveats: Observed TCR beta diversity correlated strongly with the percentage of naive T cells measured by flow cytometry. Compared with the aged group, the long-lived group had more naive CD4+ T cells, fewer expanded clones and increased TCR diversity, suggesting age selection. Observed TCR beta diversity per million T cells fell roughly linearly with age, and a significant reduction was already apparent by age around 44. Estimates of total diversity based on one million sequenced T cells were regarded as lower bounds and as underestimates. Donor CMV infection status was unknown, potentially confounding age-related changes in expanded clonotypes. Conclusive comparison of naive and antigen-experienced compartments was prevented by the profiling of bulk unsorted PBMCs.

The method was 5' RACE. Sequencing was performed on an Illumina HiSeq 2500. The second PCR ran for about 6 to 12 cycles and used a J-beta primer mix along with a sample-barcoded 5' primer. Each TCR beta cDNA molecule received a unique molecular identifier from a template-switch 5' adaptor carrying 12 random nucleotides. At least 3 million CDR3-containing paired-end reads were obtained from each sample. First-strand cDNA synthesis was performed from all RNA using the Mint cDNA synthesis kit, with priming by a TRBC-specific oligonucleotide. Following uracil-DNA glycosylase treatment, a first 18-cycle PCR with universal primers M1SS and BC2_uni_R was performed on all cDNA. Regarding the original processing steps: Each sample was normalized by randomly selecting 1 million high-quality reads, each carrying a distinct molecular identifier. Instead of being binned into consensus sequences, reads that shared molecular identifiers were thrown out. MiTCR, run with a Q25 quality threshold and the strictest error-elimination algorithm, handled CDR3 identification, clonotype clustering and error correction. A nonparametric unseen species model using Euler transformation provided a lower-bound estimate of total TCR beta diversity. The raw public reads went through TCRdb reprocessing: fastp at Q25, MiXCR clone calling, in-frame beta chains kept. Rows with a matching CDR3 protein are joined into one entry that keeps the most common DNA and genes. The V and J calls, along with clone size, are taken from TCRdb and not from the paper's own processing. This sample gives some 1.1 million distinct CDR3 sequences in total; less than 45% of them show up just once. Jointly, the top ten make up 13% of the sample.

A note on this clonotype: No antigen is known for it. No qualities accompany the bases; no much larger clone lies one base away.

The approximately 40 donors, aged roughly 6 to 90 years, were systemically healthy Caucasian individuals from Russia. Each donor gave around 9 milliliters of peripheral blood, collected into EDTA-treated Vacutainer tubes. Ficoll-Paque density-gradient centrifugation was used to isolate PBMCs, with at least 7 million per sample. Trizol reagent was used to extract total RNA from PBMCs, with at least 6 micrograms per sample. The percentages of naive CD45RAhigh/CD27high T cells were determined by flow cytometry on a PBMC aliquot from every donor. The CDR3 goes from the cysteine to the phenylalanine over 14 residues. The kept DNA is CDR3 alone, 42 bases in frame from the first base. The germline V and J ends show losses of 3 bases and 6 bases respectively, and no gene match explains 7 bases of the junction. CDR1 DFQATT and CDR2 SNEGSKA are derived from the germline V gene (reference sequence).

The sequenced sample was blood. The sequence joins TRBV20-1 to TRBJ2-2; 7 central nucleotides agree with TRBD1. The receptor was isolated from a man in his late teens or twenties in good health. The CDR3 region has the sequence CSASPGTVAGELFF. The DNA sequence is given as TGCAGTGCTAGCCCCGGGACAGTAGCCGGGGAGCTGTTTTTT.